This T cell receptor (beta chain) was profiled in a study of blood T cells in healthy people across ages. Across the whole study: In model experiments, template switching was able to capture about one barcoded beta molecule for every two T cells that were present.

Each sample had at least 6 million PBMCs isolated. This clonotype has a count of ten or more. The CDR3 is made up of 15 amino acids. V lost 1 base and J lost 12; bases outside the gene matches: 9. Germline CDR1 and CDR2: SGHTA and FQGNSA. Primed by a sample-barcoded 5' primer and a J-beta primer mix, a second PCR proceeded for about 7 to 11 cycles. Tags on each cDNA molecule came from a template-switch adaptor with 12 random nucleotides. TCRdb re-called the 5' RACE reads with MiXCR, one entry per CDR3 protein. The repertoire holds around 800,000 distinct CDR3 sequences, with around 62% as singletons. The chain uses TRBV7-2 and TRBJ2-1; TRBD2 matches 10 bases. Sequenced material: blood. This receptor was taken from a man aged 30-40 years in good health. CDR3 in DNA: TGTGCCAGCAGCTTAGAGGCTAGCGGGGGAATAGGGCAGTTCTTC. Protein product: CASSLEASGGIGQFF.